This T cell receptor beta chain was identified during a study of cytomegalovirus exposure and HLA in healthy donors. Study findings and constraints: In presence/absence analyses, roughly uniform sequencing depth across donors was assumed.

The PCR made use of 60 Vbeta and 13 Jbeta primers. Here immunoSEQ multiplex PCR was the method, and the copy in TCRdb shows in-frame clones only, minus some. In the table there are 90,000 to 120,000 clones, 76% of which are singletons. Every donor was a healthy person donating bone marrow. Germline-derived CDR1 and CDR2 are SQVTM and ANQGSEA. Trimming took 6 bases from V and 5 from J; bases not matched to a gene: 6. The CDR3 has 12 amino acids. This clone turned up a few times. The antigen remains undetermined. This sequence originates from a woman between 18 and 29 years old in good health and CMV-seropositive. V gene TRBV29-1 combines with J gene TRBJ2-5; 7 bases are shared with TRBD2. The sequencing sample was made of PBMCs. The DNA for the CDR3 is TGCAGCGTCCAGCGGGAATCGGAGACCCAGTACTTC. Its protein product is CSVQRESETQYF.